This entry is about one T cell receptor beta chain. It lacks a known antigen. Qualities for individual bases were not recorded, and no much larger clone is one base off. The sample is drawn from a study of blood T cell repertoires in COVID-19 (TCRdb year 2020). In the study overall: The collaborator samples originated in the United States, Italy and Spain and spanned the acute and convalescent phases of COVID-19. Subjects who had been exposed to COVID-19, were actively infected with it, or had recovered from it provided the deeply sampled blood TCRbeta repertoires that made up the dataset. HLA class I and class II types, where available, came from metadata supplied by the sample provider rather than from assay-based typing. Sample metadata almost always included a de-identified subject ID, COVID-19 status, age in years and sex. The prospective study material was composed of cDNA or gDNA derived from T cells, B-cell-depleted T cells, or PBMCs. A freely available public database, intended as a resource for researchers studying the immune response to SARS-CoV-2, is where the repertoires were released. Samples came from the ongoing ImmuneRACE study (first 160 participants) plus 1,254 subjects from 6 global collaborators. Findings and caveats that apply to the study as a whole: The amount of clinical and demographic metadata varied by source and participant and was provided uncurated.

The immunoSEQ Assay, a bias-controlled multiplex PCR, was used to amplify TCRbeta CDR3 regions from genomic DNA. Regarding the original processing steps: Within the assay, amplification of reference gene primers was used to estimate how many nucleated cells each sample contained. To quantify the absolute abundance of each unique TCRbeta CDR3 rearrangement, sequence reads were collapsed and filtered. For each sample, productive Simpson clonality was calculated as the square root of Simpson's diversity index across productive rearrangements. This immuneACCESS table, as held by TCRdb, lists in-frame sequences with V and J called but not all clones. Of the missing ones, under half trace to an unresolved V gene in checked studies; the others have no known cause. That table supplies the V and J calls and clone size; D and trimming were determined from the DNA. The sample data list more than 150,000 clones, and about 88% of these were observed just once. 2.5% to 3.5% of the sample lies in the top ten.

The collaborating institutions used their own protocols to collect whole blood in K2EDTA tubes. For TCRbeta analysis, collaborators shipped samples as frozen whole blood, isolated PBMCs, or DNA extracted from either of those sample types. Here V drops 4 bases and J drops 7 bases, and the junction holds 8 bases not matched to any gene. CDR1 and CDR2 are read off the germline V gene as ENHRY and SYGVKD. The CDR3 covers 15 residues, taking in both the cysteine and the phenylalanine. Only CDR3 DNA remains: 45 bases, in frame from the first base. Sequenced: peripheral blood. The receptor's source is a man in his forties or fifties with active or convalescent COVID-19. The rearrangement combines TRBV10-3 with TRBJ2-1, with 9 bases in between that match TRBD2. In nucleotide form, the sequence is TGTGCCATCAGTGCCATGGTAGCGGGGGATAATGAGCAGTTCTTC. Its coded protein is CAISAMVAGDNEQFF.